What follows are 22 T cell receptor beta chains derived from one specimen sequenced in a study of blood T cell repertoires in COVID-19. Assay used: immunoSEQ multiplex PCR; TCRdb lists only in-frame clones, some missing. Of about 22,000 clones listed, 90% are singletons. Sequenced material: peripheral blood. These receptors were obtained from a man between 65 and 85 years old with acute or convalescent COVID-19.

The chain combines TRBV19 with TRBJ2-1, with 10 bases lining up with TRBD2. CDR1 is LNHDA, CDR2 SQIVND, per germline (reference sequence). The CDR3 contains 16 residues. Trimming at V came to 3 bases and at J to 10 bases, leaving 12 bases not matched to a gene. Written as DNA, the CDR3 is TGTGCCAGTAGTATTTTCGTTTCGACTAGCGGGTCCGAGCAGTTCTTC. This translates into CASSIFVSTSGSEQFF. The full variable domain, in which reference TRBV19 and TRBJ2-1 provide the parts outside the CDR3, is DGGITQSPKYLFRKEGQNVTLSCEQNLNHDAMYWYRQDPGQGLRLIYYSQIVNDFQKGDIAEGYSVSREKKESFPLTVTSAQKNPTAFYLCASSIFVSTSGSEQFFGPGTRLTVL.

This chain joins TRBV19 and TRBJ1-2; no clear D gene. CDR1 and CDR2 from the germline V gene are LNHDA and SQIVND (reference sequence). The V end lost 5 bases, the J end lost 3 bases, and 19 bases lay between the germline ends. The CDR3 totals 16 residues. The CDR3 DNA is TGTGCCAGTAGTCCCACTTGGCAGGCCGGGGACTATGGCTACACCTTC. Encoded protein: CASSPTWQAGDYGYTF.

The chain joins TRBV5-1 to TRBJ2-1; 11 bases fit TRBD1. Germline lookup yields CDR1 SGHRS and CDR2 YFSETQ. With 4 bases clipped from V and 9 bases from J, the junction kept 12 bases outside the gene matches. The CDR3 has 16 amino acids. CDR3 in amino acids: CASSPGQGALRVEQFF. In DNA, the CDR3 is TGCGCCAGCAGCCCAGGACAGGGGGCTCTACGAGTTGAGCAGTTCTTC.

The sample holds one count of this clone. The chain couples TRBV27 to TRBJ2-2; a weak D match, TRBD1 (5 bases). V shed 1 base and J shed 0 bases, with 12 bases lying between them. CDR1 and CDR2 from the germline V gene are MNHEY and SMNVEV (reference sequence). The CDR3 is 17 residues long. Here the CDR3 reads CASSLLGQAANTGELFF. CDR3 DNA: TGTGCCAGCAGTTTATTGGGGCAGGCCGCGAACACCGGGGAGCTGTTTTTT.

The chain has TRBV19 and TRBJ2-6, with TRBD1 matching over 8 bases. Germline V lookup: CDR1 LNHDA, CDR2 SQIVND (reference sequence). The CDR3 runs to 17 residues. Trimming removed 4 bases from V and 1 base from J; junction bases left unmatched: 6. The CDR3 loop reads CASSTVRTGSGANVLTF. The CDR3, as DNA: TGTGCCAGTAGTACGGTCCGGACAGGGTCTGGGGCCAACGTCCTGACTTTC.

This clone showed up just once. V and J are TRBV7-9 and TRBJ2-3; no definite D call. The CDR3 consists of 11 residues. Germline V CDR1 and CDR2: SEHNR, FQNEAQ (reference sequence). The germline V and J ends were trimmed by 6 bases and 6 bases, with 7 bases remaining between them. The chain's CDR3 is CASRSRDTQYF. In DNA, the CDR3 is TGTGCCAGCAGGTCACGGGATACGCAGTATTTT.

The J gene is TRBJ2-2, the V gene TRBV7-2; weak D call: TRBD2 (6 bases). Germline CDR1 is SGHTA and CDR2 is FQGNSA. There are 16 residues in the CDR3. The ends were cut back, 5 bases at V and 6 bases at J, with 19 bases in the middle. The CDR3 DNA follows: TGTGCCAGCAGCCAAATGGGAGGCGGGTACGCCGGGGAGCTGTTTTTT. This sequence encodes CASSQMGGGYAGELFF.

Remarks on this clone: The DNA is left out, because the CDR3 cannot be placed on it with certainty; the CDR3 is given as TCRdb lists it. J is TRBJ1-6 and V is TRBV21-1; the table's D call of TRBD1 was not tested on the DNA. TRBV21-1 represents a pseudogene. The CDR3 is 16 residues long, ends included. Here the CDR3 reads CASSWGQGARDSPLHF.

The chain joins TRBV7-2 to TRBJ2-2, with no clear D. V was trimmed by 2 bases and J by 4 bases, leaving 11 bases between them. The germline V gene has CDR1 SGHTA and CDR2 FQGNSA. This CDR3 contains 15 residues. CDR3 region: CASSLNPPGTGELFF. Written as DNA, the CDR3 is TGTGCCAGCAGCTTAAATCCCCCGGGCACCGGGGAGCTGTTTTTT.

The gene calls are TRBV19 and TRBJ1-1; D is possibly TRBD1 (6 bases). The CDR3 is 15 residues long. Germline loops: CDR1 LNHDA, CDR2 SQIVND (reference sequence). Trimming stripped 5 bases from V and 9 bases from J, with 22 bases between. The CDR3 here is CASSVAGQTAPQAFF. The CDR3, as DNA: TGTGCCAGTAGTGTAGCCGGACAGACCGCCCCCCAAGCTTTCTTT.

The chain is built from TRBV19 and TRBJ2-6; maybe TRBD1 (5 bases). V lost 2 bases and J 4 bases, leaving 9 bases between the germline ends. The CDR3 contains 15 residues. Germline lookup yields CDR1 LNHDA and CDR2 SQIVND (reference sequence). CDR3 DNA sequence: TGTGCCAGTAGTATACTGGACAAGGGGGCCAACGTCCTGACTTTC. Its translation: CASSILDKGANVLTF.

This sequence joins TRBV5-6 and TRBJ1-6; unclear D gene. Germline V CDR1 and CDR2: SGHDT, YYEEEE. The V end lost 4 bases, the J end lost 9 bases, and 8 bases lay between the germline ends. CDR3 size: 12 residues. CDR3 sequence: CASSRVGSPLHF. The CDR3 bases are TGTGCCAGCAGCCGGGTGGGTTCACCCCTCCACTTT.

The chain employs TRBV18 and TRBJ2-7; possible D gene TRBD2, 6 bases. V lost 2 bases, J lost 4 bases, and 6 bases lay in between. Germline assignment: CDR1 KGHSH and CDR2 LQKENI. The CDR3 is 12 residues long. CDR3 nucleotide sequence: TGTGCCAGCTCACCAGCGGGGTACGAGCAGTACTTC. This sequence encodes CASSPAGYEQYF.

The rearrangement uses TRBV6-5 and TRBJ2-7; a weak D match, TRBD2 (6 bases). The CDR3 consists of 11 residues. The V gene lost 8 bases and the J gene lost 6 bases, with 11 bases spanning the gap. Germline-derived CDR1 and CDR2 are MNHEY and SVGAGI. The CDR3 region has the DNA TGTGCCAGCCATTCCGGGAGCGAGCAGTACTTC. This codes for CASHSGSEQYF.

The chain has TRBV11-3 and TRBJ2-5; 10 positions match TRBD2. The CDR3 has 16 amino acids. With 1 base clipped from V and 7 bases from J, the junction kept 9 bases outside the gene matches. CDR1 is SGHNT, CDR2 YENEEA, per germline. The CDR3 DNA is TGTGCCAGCAGCTTAGTAAGCGGGGGGGTCTCGGCGACCCAGTACTTC. It specifies CASSLVSGGVSATQYF.

CDR3 residues: CASSPVWSTNSGNTIYF. Written as DNA, the CDR3 is TGTGCCAGCAGCCCAGTATGGAGTACAAACTCTGGAAACACCATATATTTT. This chain uses TRBV3-1 (or the pseudogene TRBV3-2) with TRBJ1-3; no definite D call. The V end lost 4 bases, the J end lost 0 bases, and 16 bases lay between the germline ends. This CDR3 contains 17 residues. Germline CDR1 LGHDT, CDR2 YNNKEL (reference sequence).

A few counts support this clone. This chain links TRBV12-3 or TRBV12-4 with TRBJ1-1; weak D call: TRBD1 (6 bases). The CDR3 totals 11 residues. V was clipped by 4 bases and J by 11 bases, with 11 bases between them. The chain's CDR3 is CASSSRDTAFF. DNA of the CDR3: TGTGCCAGCAGTTCCCGGGACACGGCTTTCTTT.

The gene calls are TRBV5-4 and TRBJ2-2; 8 bases fit TRBD1. This CDR3 spans 15 amino acids. V dropped 8 bases and J dropped 0; count of bases not matched to a gene: 6. Germline-derived CDR1 and CDR2 are SGHNT and YYREEE (reference sequence). CDR3 sequence: CASSDRASNTGELFF. CDR3 nucleotides: TGTGCCAGTTCGGACAGGGCCTCGAACACCGGGGAGCTGTTTTTT.

The rearrangement joins TRBV2 to TRBJ1-6; 8 bases agree with TRBD1. V trimming: 4 bases; J trimming: 7 bases; junction bases outside the gene matches: 9. The CDR3 spans 16 residues. Germline V CDR1 and CDR2: SNHLY, FYNNEI. The CDR3 reads CASSGQGAGSNSPLHF. DNA for the CDR3: TGTGCCAGCAGTGGTCAGGGGGCTGGGAGCAATTCACCCCTCCACTTT.

This chain uses TRBV19 with TRBJ1-5, with 9 positions matching TRBD1. Germline V lookup: CDR1 LNHDA, CDR2 SQIVND (reference sequence). With V trimmed by 6 bases and J by 4 bases, 10 bases remained unmatched. The CDR3 length is 16 residues. CDR3 DNA: TGTGCCAGTAGGGTACAGGGGGCGACAGGAAATCAGCCCCAGCATTTT. Encoded protein: CASRVQGATGNQPQHF.

The V call is TRBV3-1 (or the pseudogene TRBV3-2), the J call TRBJ2-3; D gene uncertain. Germline V gives CDR1 LGHDT, CDR2 YNNKEL (reference sequence). The length of the CDR3 is 15 residues. Trimming shortened V by 1 base and J by 2 bases, and 10 bases separated the two germline ends. CDR3 residues: CASSQGFRDTDTQYF. In nucleotides, the CDR3 is TGTGCCAGCAGCCAAGGTTTCCGAGACACAGATACGCAGTATTTT.

The rearrangement uses TRBV19 and TRBJ2-1; tentatively, D is TRBD2 (6 bases). Per germline, CDR1 LNHDA and CDR2 SQIVND (reference sequence). Trimming took 0 bases from V and 7 from J, leaving 7 bases between them. CDR3 length equals 13 residues. DNA of the CDR3: TGTGCCAGTAGTATAGAGGGGGGAAATGAGCAGTTCTTC. Amino acids: CASSIEGGNEQFF.